A selection of T cell receptor beta chains follows, all from one sample in a study of CD8 T cells in ankylosing spondylitis. TCRdb used MiXCR to reprocess the 5' RACE reads, holding one entry per CDR3 protein. The sample includes 200,000 to 300,000 distinct CDR3 sequences, around 11% of them seen just once. The specimen sequenced was blood, either unsorted or a sorted T cell fraction (not recorded which). These receptor sequences come from a male donor with ankylosing spondylitis or in good health (not recorded which). The CDR3 runs from the conserved cysteine through the conserved F or W. A D gene is named only where the DNA matches it firmly. A row's size may be missing; if present it is once, few, many or a size class.

15	TRBJ1-6	TRBD1	TRBV5-1	-	CASSLDGTGQVPLHF	TGCGCCAGCAGCTTGGATGGGACAGGGCAGGTACCCCTCCACTTT
12	TRBJ2-1	-	TRBV9	many	CASSAGLNEQFF	TGTGCCAGCAGCGCGGGGCTCAATGAGCAGTTCTTC
15	TRBJ2-3	-	TRBV5-1	many	CASSLIRERTDTQYF	TGCGCCAGCAGCTTGATCCGGGAGAGGACAGATACGCAGTATTTT
14	TRBJ1-1	TRBD1	TRBV15	many	CATSKTGGSTEAFF	TGTGCCACCAGCAAGACAGGGGGGAGCACTGAAGCTTTCTTT
15	TRBJ2-1	-	TRBV6-5	many	CASSYSDSPRGEQFF	TGTGCCAGCAGTTACTCGGATAGCCCCCGCGGAGAGCAGTTCTTC
14	TRBJ2-1	TRBD2	TRBV20-1	many	CSARLAGEINEQFF	TGCAGTGCCAGACTAGCGGGGGAGATCAATGAGCAGTTCTTC
15	TRBJ1-3	-	TRBV6-5	many	CASSSAGKPGNTIYF	TGTGCCAGCAGTTCCGCCGGGAAGCCTGGAAACACCATATATTTT
16	TRBJ2-2	-	TRBV5-1	many	CASSLELAGPTGELFF	TGCGCCAGCAGCTTGGAGCTAGCAGGACCCACCGGGGAGCTGTTTTTT
14	TRBJ2-3	-	TRBV20-1	many	CSARSGLLTDTQYF	TGCAGTGCTAGGTCAGGACTCCTTACAGATACGCAGTATTTT
17	TRBJ2-3	-	TRBV5-1	many	CASSLDQGGIVTDTQYF	TGCGCCAGCAGCTTGGATCAGGGGGGCATCGTAACAGATACGCAGTATTTT
14	TRBJ2-1	TRBD2	TRBV7-9	-	CASSLDPSGMRRFF	TGTGCCAGCAGCTTAGATCCTAGCGGGATGAGGCGGTTCTTC
14	TRBJ2-7	-	TRBV7-2	many	CASSLVGTSNEQYF	TGTGCCAGCAGCTTAGTAGGTACTTCCAACGAGCAGTACTTC
15	TRBJ2-1	-	TRBV10-3	many	CAIREPGESYNEQFF	TGTGCCATCAGGGAGCCGGGGGAGTCCTACAATGAGCAGTTCTTC
14	TRBJ1-3	-	TRBV7-8	-	CASSSDRIGNTIYF	TGTGCCAGCAGCTCCGACAGGATCGGAAACACCATATATTTT
11	TRBJ1-1	-	TRBV12-3/TRBV12-4	many	CASSLIWEAFF	TGTGCCAGCAGTTTAATATGGGAAGCTTTCTTT
16	TRBJ1-6	-	TRBV7-8	many	CASSLSGGGRVSPLHF	TGTGCCAGCAGCCTATCAGGCGGGGGCAGGGTTTCACCCCTCCACTTT
17	TRBJ1-6	TRBD1	TRBV5-1	few	CASSLNPPGQGNSPLHF	TGCGCCAGCAGCTTGAACCCACCGGGACAGGGGAATTCACCCCTCCACTTT
10	TRBJ2-1	-	TRBV29-1	few	CSVNNNEQFF	TGCAGCGTTAATAACAATGAGCAGTTCTTC
13	TRBJ2-5	-	TRBV20-1	few	CSALQGTGETQYF	TGCAGTGCTCTTCAGGGGACCGGAGAGACCCAGTACTTC
19	TRBJ2-1	-	TRBV7-6	-	CASSLGVGGGVLPRDEQFF	TGTGCCAGCAGCTTAGGAGTGGGTGGCGGGGTCCTTCCTCGCGATGAGCAGTTCTTC
14	TRBJ2-5	-	TRBV21-1	few	CASSPPEPIKTQYF	TGTGCCAGCAGCCCCCCGGAGCCGATTAAGACCCAGTACTTC
20	TRBJ2-7	-	TRBV11-2	-	CASNFKVTGSLSVNPYEQYF	TGTGCCAGCAACTTCAAGGTGACAGGATCTTTATCCGTTAATCCTTACGAGCAGTACTTC
13	TRBJ1-2	-	TRBV29-1	-	CSVVSGSNYGYTF	TGCAGCGTTGTGTCTGGCAGTAACTATGGCTACACCTTC
14	TRBJ2-3	-	TRBV9	many	CASSVAGSTDTQYF	TGTGCCAGCAGCGTGGCTGGGAGCACAGATACGCAGTATTTT
13	TRBJ2-7	-	TRBV6-1	-	CASGAGSSYEQYF	TGTGCCAGCGGTGCAGGTAGCTCCTACGAGCAGTACTTC
14	TRBJ2-1	TRBD2	TRBV20-1	few	CSAREGGLWNEQFF	TGCAGTGCTAGAGAGGGGGGGTTGTGGAATGAGCAGTTCTTC
16	TRBJ2-7	TRBD2	TRBV4-2	many	CASSQDSGTSSYEQYF	TGTGCCAGCAGCCAAGATAGCGGGACTAGCTCCTACGAGCAGTACTTC
14	TRBJ2-2	TRBD1	TRBV5-1	many	CASKRDSDTGELFF	TGCGCCAGTAAACGGGACAGCGACACCGGGGAGCTGTTTTTT
15	TRBJ1-1	TRBD1	TRBV6-6	few	CASSPRTGEYTEAFF	TGTGCCAGCAGTCCCCGGACAGGGGAGTACACTGAAGCTTTCTTT
14	TRBJ1-5	TRBD1	TRBV12-5	few	CASGSGQGNQPQHF	TGTGCTAGTGGTTCCGGACAGGGCAATCAGCCCCAGCATTTT
18	TRBJ2-6	TRBD1	TRBV10-3	-	CAISGTGEKSAGTNVLTF	TGTGCCATCAGTGGGACAGGGGAAAAGTCGGCTGGGACCAACGTCCTGACTTTC
16	TRBJ2-1	TRBD2	TRBV28	many	CASSLGPGTNYNEQFF	TGTGCCAGCAGTTTAGGTCCCGGGACTAACTACAATGAGCAGTTCTTC
13	TRBJ2-7	TRBD2	TRBV20-1	many	CSARAGSSYEQYF	TGCAGTGCCAGAGCGGGGAGCTCCTACGAGCAGTACTTC
15	TRBJ2-3	TRBD1	TRBV20-1	many	CSARPQGVAPDTQYF	TGCAGTGCTAGACCACAGGGGGTAGCCCCAGATACGCAGTATTTT
17	TRBJ2-7	TRBD1	TRBV11-2	few	CASSLWGGQGESYEQYF	TGTGCCAGCAGCTTATGGGGGGGACAGGGAGAGTCTTACGAGCAGTACTTC
15	TRBJ1-4	TRBD1	TRBV4-1	-	CASSSTGTVYEKLFF	TGCGCCAGCAGCTCAACCGGGACAGTATATGAAAAACTGTTTTTT
15	TRBJ1-4	-	TRBV5-8	few	CASSWGGGVDEKLFF	TGTGCCAGCAGCTGGGGCGGAGGTGTCGACGAAAAACTGTTTTTT
13	TRBJ2-7	-	TRBV5-1	many	CASSDSRAYEQYF	TGCGCCAGCAGCGATAGCAGGGCCTACGAGCAGTACTTC
14	TRBJ1-2	TRBD1	TRBV4-1	few	CASNPTGLGRGYTF	TGCGCCAGCAACCCGACAGGGCTTGGTAGGGGCTACACCTTC
15	TRBJ1-1	TRBD1	TRBV29-1	many	CSVEAPQGAGTEAFF	TGCAGCGTTGAAGCCCCCCAGGGGGCTGGCACTGAAGCTTTCTTT
15	TRBJ1-6	-	TRBV12-3/TRBV12-4	few	CASSAVPGDNSPLHF	TGTGCCAGCAGTGCCGTACCAGGAGATAATTCACCCCTCCACTTT
14	TRBJ1-1	-	TRBV7-8	many	CASSPLGLGTEAFF	TGTGCCAGCAGCCCTCTTGGTTTAGGCACTGAAGCTTTCTTT
15	TRBJ2-1	TRBD2	TRBV7-2	few	CASSSLAGGANEQFF	TGTGCCAGCAGCTCGTTAGCGGGGGGGGCTAATGAGCAGTTCTTC
14	TRBJ1-2	-	TRBV5-1	many	CASSSGRPNYGYTF	TGCGCCAGCAGCTCGGGACGGCCTAACTATGGCTACACCTTC
12	TRBJ2-5	-	TRBV14	-	CASSANSRTQYF	TGTGCCAGCAGCGCAAACTCACGGACCCAGTACTTC
14	TRBJ2-7	TRBD1	TRBV4-1	many	CASSQVQGVHEQYF	TGCGCCAGCAGCCAAGTACAGGGGGTCCACGAGCAGTACTTC
15	TRBJ2-7	TRBD1	TRBV28	many	CASSPLDRGTYEQYF	TGTGCCAGTAGTCCCTTGGACAGGGGAACCTACGAGCAGTACTTC
14	TRBJ2-7	-	TRBV20-1	-	CSARESTVSHEQYF	TGCAGTGCTAGAGAATCGACAGTTTCCCACGAGCAGTACTTC
14	TRBJ2-5	-	TRBV5-1	many	CASSLGPPEETQYF	TGCGCCAGCAGCTTGGGACCGCCCGAAGAGACCCAGTACTTC
14	TRBJ2-7	TRBD1	TRBV20-1	many	CSARGGQGDHEQYF	TGCAGTGCTAGAGGGGGACAGGGGGATCACGAGCAGTACTTC
15	TRBJ2-3	-	TRBV20-1	many	CSFEGPWGLTDTQYF	TGCAGTTTTGAGGGGCCTTGGGGCCTCACAGATACGCAGTATTTT
15	TRBJ1-2	-	TRBV16	-	CASSPFVAPHEGYTF	TGTGCCAGCAGCCCATTTGTAGCCCCTCATGAGGGCTACACCTTC
19	TRBJ1-5	TRBD1	TRBV19	few	CASSLSGQQGSGGNQPQHF	TGTGCCAGTAGTCTGTCGGGACAGCAAGGGAGTGGGGGCAATCAGCCCCAGCATTTT
16	TRBJ2-2	TRBD2	TRBV5-1	-	CASSLVAGDSSGELFF	TGCGCCAGCAGCTTGGTAGCGGGAGATTCGTCCGGGGAGCTGTTTTTT
17	TRBJ2-7	TRBD2	TRBV27	few	CASSSTLGLAGGYEQYF	TGTGCCAGCAGTTCCACCTTGGGACTAGCGGGAGGTTACGAGCAGTACTTC
15	TRBJ1-2	TRBD1	TRBV10-3	many	CAISESRGQPSGYTF	TGTGCCATCAGTGAGTCGAGGGGGCAGCCCTCAGGCTACACCTTC
15	TRBJ2-1	TRBD2	TRBV28	many	CASGFSGRALNEQFF	TGTGCCAGCGGCTTTAGCGGGAGGGCCTTAAATGAGCAGTTCTTC
18	TRBJ1-1	-	TRBV4-2	many	CASSQATWGGVEGTEAFF	TGTGCCAGCAGCCAGGCGACCTGGGGAGGGGTTGAGGGGACTGAAGCTTTCTTT
15	TRBJ2-3	-	TRBV5-1	-	CASSLGFSAPDTQYF	TGCGCCAGCAGCTTGGGTTTCTCGGCCCCAGATACGCAGTATTTT